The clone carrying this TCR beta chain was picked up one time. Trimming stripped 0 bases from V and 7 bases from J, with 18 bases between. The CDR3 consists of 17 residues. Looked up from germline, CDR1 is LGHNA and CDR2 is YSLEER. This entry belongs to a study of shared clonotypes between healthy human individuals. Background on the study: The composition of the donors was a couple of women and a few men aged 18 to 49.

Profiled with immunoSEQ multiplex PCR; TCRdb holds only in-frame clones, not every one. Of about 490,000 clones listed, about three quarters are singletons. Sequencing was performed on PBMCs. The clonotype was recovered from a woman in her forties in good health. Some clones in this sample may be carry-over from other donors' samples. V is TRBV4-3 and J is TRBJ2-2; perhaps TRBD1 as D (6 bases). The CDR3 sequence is CASSQDDRSSFGGELFF. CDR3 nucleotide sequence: TGCGCCAGCAGCCAAGATGACAGGTCTTCGTTTGGCGGGGAGCTGTTTTTT.